Here is one T cell receptor beta chain with its context. Participant age was roughly 18 to 95 years, and participants resided in about two dozen US areas. Among Cohort 3 donors, those recovered had two negative PCRs, clearance, or symptom resolution. These data originate in a study of blood T cell repertoires in COVID-19. Study-level background: Specimens from acute and convalescent COVID-19 originated in the United States, Italy and Spain.

Germline values: CDR1 SEHNR, CDR2 FQNEAQ (reference sequence). The ends lost 5 bases at V and 8 bases at J; junction bases unmatched: 7. The CDR3 is 14 residues long. Per the original data handling: The assay estimated nucleated cells by amplifying reference gene primers. Generated by immunoSEQ multiplex PCR, the TCRdb table keeps only in-frame clones and is missing some. V and J calls and clone size come straight from that table; D and trimming were deduced from the DNA. Of under 300,000 clones in the sample, 70% to 90% are singletons; the top ten hold about 1.6%. The chain recombines TRBV7-9 with TRBJ1-4; 8 positions match TRBD1. The origin of this receptor is a woman in her fifties or sixties who had recovered from COVID-19. The specimen was PBMCs or T cells enriched from blood (not recorded which). CDR3 in amino acids: CASSQTGVQEKLFF. In nucleotides, the CDR3 is TGTGCCAGCAGCCAGACAGGGGTCCAAGAAAAACTGTTTTTT.